The 7 T cell receptor beta chains in this list originate from one sample, sequenced in a study of identical twins. TCRdb itself ran the 5' RACE reads through MiXCR, one entry per CDR3 protein. The sample lists around 250,000 distinct CDR3 sequences; about 7% were seen once. These same records also appear under a second study, on yellow fever vaccine responses in identical twins.

Sequencing was carried out using memory (CD45RO+) T cells sorted from blood. Receptors were obtained from a young woman in good health.

This clonotype was recorded at least ten times. The chain employs TRBV12-3 or TRBV12-4 and TRBJ2-3; 9 nucleotides match TRBD2. This CDR3 is 15 amino acids long. V shed 2 bases, J shed 6 bases, and the junction held 6 bases outside the gene matches. The CDR3 loop is CASSLWPSGMDTQYF. CDR3 DNA sequence: TGTGCCAGCAGTTTATGGCCTAGCGGGATGGATACGCAGTATTTT.

The V gene is TRBV6-5, the J gene TRBJ2-1; D perhaps matches TRBD1 (6 bases). This CDR3 contains 14 residues. Between the trimmed V and J ends, which lost 4 bases and 6 bases, there was a span of 13 bases. Germline V gives CDR1 MNHEY, CDR2 SVGAGI. This CDR3 is CASSFVGHRNEQFF. The CDR3 DNA reads as TGTGCCAGCAGTTTCGTGGGACACCGCAATGAGCAGTTCTTC.

This chain connects TRBV6-5 to TRBJ1-1; 7 nucleotides agree with TRBD1. The germline CDR1 and CDR2 sequences are MNHEY and SVGAGI. The CDR3 is 13 residues long. V was pared by 4 bases and J by 8 bases, with 7 bases of the junction left unmatched. CDR3 in amino acids: CASSWGDRKEAFF. The DNA of the CDR3 is TGTGCCAGCAGTTGGGGGGACAGAAAAGAAGCTTTCTTT.

This chain joins TRBV7-2 and TRBJ2-1; 8 nucleotides agree with TRBD2. CDR1 is SGHTA, CDR2 FQGNSA, per germline. V shed 6 bases, J shed 4 bases, and the junction held 8 bases outside the gene matches. The CDR3 is 15 residues long. CDR3 in DNA: TGTGCCAGCAGACCTACGGGACTAGATTACAATGAGCAGTTCTTC. Residues: CASRPTGLDYNEQFF.

This clonotype has more than one count but fewer than ten. This chain uses TRBV7-9 with TRBJ2-1, with D tentatively TRBD2 (6 bases). Trimming removed 5 bases at V and 5 bases at J, with 16 bases between. This CDR3 spans 15 amino acids. Germline CDR1 reads SEHNR; CDR2 reads FQNEAQ (reference sequence). The DNA of the CDR3 is TGTGCCAGCAGCCGATCGATGGGACTCAACAATGAGCAGTTCTTC. Amino acid sequence: CASSRSMGLNNEQFF.

The chain links TRBV2 to TRBJ2-3; either TRBD1 or TRBD2 may supply D (6 bases each). CDR1 is SNHLY, CDR2 FYNNEI, per germline. This CDR3 is built from 14 residues. V was pared by 8 bases and J by 0 bases, with 12 bases between. CDR3 protein: CASEQGGSTDTQYF. In DNA, the CDR3 is TGTGCCAGCGAACAAGGGGGGAGCACAGATACGCAGTATTTT.

The V call is TRBV3-1, the J call TRBJ2-5; 11 bases are shared with TRBD1. This CDR3 contains 16 residues. Looked up from germline, CDR1 is LGHDT and CDR2 is YNNKEL (reference sequence). The junction had 7 bases not matched to a gene; V was cut back by 1 base and J by 6 bases. The CDR3 loop is CASSQGTGTGGQTQYF. The DNA of the CDR3 is TGTGCCAGCAGCCAAGGTACCGGGACAGGGGGTCAGACCCAGTACTTC.